Each of the 18 T cell receptor beta chains below was sequenced from the same sample in a study of CD8+CD57+ T cells in acquired aplastic anemia. Both TCR beta VDJ combination and CDR3 sequence profiling were carried out. Genomic DNA was the template for this profiling. MiXCR was run by TCRdb on the reads, yielding one entry per CDR3 protein. The sample lists fewer than 100,000 distinct CDR3 sequences, about 45% occurring once. Sequencing input: sorted CD4+, CD8+, or CD8+CD57+ T cells (not recorded which) from PBMCs. The receptor source for this set is a human donor in good health, serving as a control.

This clonotype was detected once. The V and J genes are TRBV19 and TRBJ2-7; 10 bases align to TRBD1. This CDR3 is built from 15 residues. V was pared by 5 bases and J by 1 base, with 5 bases of the junction left unmatched. Germline loops: CDR1 LNHDA, CDR2 SQIVND (reference sequence). The CDR3: CASSPGTGASYEQYF. In DNA, the CDR3 is TGTGCCAGTAGTCCAGGGACAGGGGCGTCCTACGAGCAGTACTTC.

The sample holds many counts of this clonotype. The gene calls are TRBV9 and TRBJ1-2; no reliable D call. Trimming removed 0 bases from V and 8 bases from J, with 14 bases in between. The germline V gene encodes CDR1 SGDLS and CDR2 YYNGEE. The CDR3 extends over 14 amino acids. The CDR3 reads CASSVAFAAGGYTF. As DNA, the CDR3 is TGTGCCAGCAGCGTAGCGTTTGCGGCAGGCGGCTACACCTTC.

This clonotype was seen at least ten times. V is TRBV13 and J is TRBJ1-2; weak D call: TRBD1 (5 bases). The ends were cut back, 6 bases at V and 8 bases at J, with 16 bases in the middle. Per the germline V gene, CDR1 is PRHDT and CDR2 is FYEKMQ (reference sequence). This CDR3 contains 13 residues. The CDR3 sequence: CASSQTGTRGYTF. The CDR3 DNA reads as TGTGCCAGCAGTCAAACCGGGACGAGAGGCTACACCTTC. Filled out from reference TRBV13 and TRBJ1-2, the complete variable domain reads AAGVIQSPRHLIKEKRETATLKCYPIPRHDTVYWYQQGPGQDPQFLISFYEKMQSDKGSIPDRFSAQQFSDYHSELNMSSLELGDSALYFCASSQTGTRGYTFGSGTRLTVV.

This sequence joins TRBV19 and TRBJ1-2; D unresolved. V shed 5 bases and J shed 4 bases, with 11 bases lying between them. Germline values: CDR1 LNHDA, CDR2 SQIVND (reference sequence). CDR3 length: 13 residues. CDR3 coding DNA: TGTGCCAGTAGTCTTTTGGGAACCTATGGCTACACCTTC. Amino acids: CASSLLGTYGYTF.

The V gene is TRBV5-1, the J gene TRBJ1-2, with D perhaps TRBD1 (6 bases). Trimming stripped 4 bases from V and 6 bases from J, with 16 bases between. Germline V lookup: CDR1 SGHRS, CDR2 YFSETQ. The CDR3 sequence is 14 residues long. The CDR3 nucleotides read TGCGCCAGCAGCACCAACGTGGGGGGCAATGGCTACACCTTC. Protein product: CASSTNVGGNGYTF. The variable domain in full, completed from reference TRBV5-1 and TRBJ1-2, reads KAGVTQTPRYLIKTRGQQVTLSCSPISGHRSVSWYQQTPGQGLQFLFEYFSETQRNKGNFPGRFSGRQFSNSRSEMNVSTLELGDSALYLCASSTNVGGNGYTFGSGTRLTVV.

The J gene is TRBJ1-5, the V gene TRBV4-1; the D is unclear. The CDR3 runs to 16 residues. The germline V gene has CDR1 MGHRA and CDR2 YSYEKL. V dropped 0 bases and J dropped 0 bases, with 9 bases sitting between them. The CDR3 here is CASSQEFGLSNQPQHF. In DNA, the CDR3 is TGCGCCAGCAGCCAAGAGTTCGGTCTTAGCAATCAGCCCCAGCATTTT.

This clonotype was detected many times. The chain joins TRBV2 to TRBJ2-5, with D tentatively TRBD1 (6 bases). Germline CDR1 and CDR2: SNHLY and FYNNEI. This CDR3 has 14 residues. Trimming cost V 7 bases and J 3 bases, with 15 bases left between them. This CDR3 is CASTIEGDEETQYF. In nucleotides, the CDR3 is TGTGCCAGCACGATTGAGGGGGATGAAGAGACCCAGTACTTC.

This clonotype was observed once. Without the conserved terminal phenylalanine or tryptophan, this CDR3 likely stems from a read error. The chain carries TRBV27 and TRBJ2-3; TRBD2 matches 10 bases. The CDR3 length is 15 residues. V dropped 3 bases and J dropped 2; count of bases not matched to a gene: 2. Germline values: CDR1 MNHEY, CDR2 SMNVEV (reference sequence). The CDR3 bases are TGTGCCAGCAGTTTTAGCGGGGGGTACACAGATACGCAGTATATT. Encoded protein: CASSFSGGYTDTQYI.

The rearrangement uses TRBV19 and TRBJ2-7; D remains unclear. CDR3 size: 11 residues. Germline V gives CDR1 LNHDA, CDR2 SQIVND (reference sequence). V lost 9 bases, J lost 5 bases, and 11 bases lay in between. CDR3 loop: CASSVQHEQYF. The CDR3 region has the DNA TGTGCCAGCAGCGTCCAACACGAGCAGTACTTC.

The chain is built from TRBV7-3 and TRBJ1-2, with TRBD1 matching over 10 bases. Germline V CDR1 and CDR2: SGHTA, FQGTGA. J gave up 3 bases and V 2 bases, and 0 bases lay outside the gene matches. The CDR3 extends over 14 amino acids. The CDR3: CASSLGQGDYGYTF. DNA of the CDR3: TGTGCCAGCAGCTTAGGACAGGGGGACTATGGCTACACCTTC.

The sample holds many counts of this clonotype. This chain connects TRBV10-2 to TRBJ1-1; no clear D gene. V lost 2 bases to trimming and J lost 1 base, with 8 bases between them. Germline assignment: CDR1 WSHSY and CDR2 SAAADI. The CDR3 is 14 residues long. The CDR3 DNA is TGCGCCAGCAGTGAGATGATGGGGAACACTGAAGCTTTCTTT. Its protein is CASSEMMGNTEAFF.

The chain recombines TRBV19 with TRBJ2-2; tentatively, D is TRBD1 or TRBD2 (5 bases each). The germline V gene has CDR1 LNHDA and CDR2 SQIVND (reference sequence). Trimming took 7 bases from V and 1 from J, leaving 10 bases between them. The CDR3 runs 14 residues. The CDR3 region is CASTGTVNTGELFF. In DNA form, the CDR3 reads TGTGCCAGTACGGGGACGGTGAACACCGGGGAGCTGTTTTTT.

The chain joins TRBV15 to TRBJ2-5; weak D call: TRBD1 (6 bases). CDR1 LNHNV and CDR2 YYDKDF come from the germline V gene (reference sequence). Trimming took off 3 bases at V and 2 bases at J, with 10 bases between the two ends. CDR3 length: 14 residues. Here the CDR3 reads CATSSGQHQETQYF. The CDR3 DNA follows: TGTGCCACCAGCAGCGGACAGCATCAAGAGACCCAGTACTTC.

Points on this clonotype: This sequence may be a read error, since a much larger clone differs from it by one base. The rearrangement links TRBV12-3 or TRBV12-4 to TRBJ1-2; TRBD1 matches 8 bases. This CDR3 contains 17 residues. Unmatched junction bases numbered 20, after V lost 5 bases and J lost 9 bases. CDR3 residues: CASSPTGGRSFQGSYTF. The DNA for the CDR3 is TGTGCCAGCAGTCCTACAGGGGGACGGAGCTTTCAAGGCAGCTACACCTTC.

This clonotype occurred a few times. The chain joins TRBV3-1 to TRBJ2-7; D is uncertain. The length of the CDR3 is 18 residues. Germline CDR1 and CDR2: LGHDT and YNNKEL (reference sequence). Trimming left V 2 bases short and J 1 base short, with 21 bases between. The CDR3 DNA is TGTGCCAGCAGCCAATATCTCTACATCGGCTCCGGGTCCTACGAGCAGTACTTC. This translates into CASSQYLYIGSGSYEQYF.

Of note for this clonotype: This may come from a read error, since a much larger clone is one base off. The rearrangement joins TRBV29-1 to TRBJ2-7, with D tentatively TRBD1 or TRBD2 (5 bases each). The V end was cut by 3 bases, the J end by 0 bases, with 15 bases between. Germline assignment: CDR1 SQVTM and CDR2 ANQGSEA. The CDR3 runs to 15 residues. CDR3 region: CSVEGEGRASYEQYF. DNA for the CDR3: TGCAGCGTTGAGGGGGAAGGCAGGGCCTCCTACGAGCAGTACTTC.

The gene calls are TRBV4-2 and TRBJ2-2; D is ambiguous. CDR1 and CDR2 from the germline V gene are LGHNA and YNFKEQ. The CDR3 totals 13 residues. Trimming took off 0 bases at V and 13 bases at J, with 12 bases between the two ends. CDR3 DNA: TGTGCCAGCAGCCAAGAATTAGGGTGGGGGCTGTTTTTT. It translates to CASSQELGWGLFF.

This clonotype appeared once. The chain couples TRBV19 to TRBJ1-1, with D hard to call. This CDR3 comprises 14 residues. V was trimmed by 3 bases and J by 5 bases, leaving 13 bases between them. Germline CDR1 reads LNHDA; CDR2 reads SQIVND (reference sequence). CDR3 sequence reads: CASSIVGLRTEAFF. CDR3 nucleotides: TGTGCCAGTAGTATCGTTGGGTTACGAACTGAAGCTTTCTTT.